This T cell receptor beta chain was identified during a study of blood T cell repertoires in COVID-19. The overall study: Samples of COVID-19 (acute and convalescent) were obtained from the United States, Italy and Spain.

J lost 1 base, V lost 4 bases, and 3 bases had no gene match. The CDR3 is 15 amino acids. CDR1 is SGHDN and CDR2 is FVKESK in the germline V gene. The authors' processing: Counts of nucleated cells, estimated from reference gene primer amplification, were obtained. The data were produced by immunoSEQ multiplex PCR, yet TCRdb's version contains in-frame clones alone and is incomplete. V, J and clone size derive from that table, while D and trimming were established from the DNA sequence. The table lists 88,000 or so clones, over 75% of them singletons. Sequences were obtained from peripheral blood. The source of this sequence is a man aged 55 to 70 with acute or convalescent COVID-19. The V gene is TRBV14, the J gene TRBJ2-2; 7 bases map to TRBD1. CDR3 region: CASSRRTGNTGELFF. DNA for the CDR3: TGTGCCAGCAGCCGAAGGACAGGGAACACCGGGGAGCTGTTTTTT. The full variable domain, rest sourced from reference TRBV14 and TRBJ2-2, is EAGVTQFPSHSVIEKGQTVTLRCDPISGHDNLYWYRRVMGKEIKFLLHFVKESKQDESGMPNNRFLAERTGGTYSTLKVQPAELEDSGVYFCASSRRTGNTGELFFGEGSRLTVL.